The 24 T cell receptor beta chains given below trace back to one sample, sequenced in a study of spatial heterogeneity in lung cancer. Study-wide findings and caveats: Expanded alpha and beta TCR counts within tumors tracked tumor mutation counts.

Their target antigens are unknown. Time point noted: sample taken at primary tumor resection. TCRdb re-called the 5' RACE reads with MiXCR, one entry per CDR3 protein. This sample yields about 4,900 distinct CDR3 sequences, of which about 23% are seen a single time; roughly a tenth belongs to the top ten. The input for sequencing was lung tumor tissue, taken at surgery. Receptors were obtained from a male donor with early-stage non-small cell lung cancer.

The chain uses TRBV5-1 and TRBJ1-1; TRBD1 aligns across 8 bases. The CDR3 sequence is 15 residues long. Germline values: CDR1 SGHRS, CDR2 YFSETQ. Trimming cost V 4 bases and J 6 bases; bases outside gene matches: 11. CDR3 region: CASSPRTTGDAEAFF. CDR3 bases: TGCGCCAGCAGCCCACGAACGACAGGGGACGCTGAAGCTTTCTTT.

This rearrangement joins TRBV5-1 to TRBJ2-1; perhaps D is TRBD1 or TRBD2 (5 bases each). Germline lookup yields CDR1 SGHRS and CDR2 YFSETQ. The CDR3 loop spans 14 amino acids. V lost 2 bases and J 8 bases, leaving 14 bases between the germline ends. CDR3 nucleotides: TGCGCCAGCAGCTTACGGGACGGAGAGGATGAGCAGTTCTTC. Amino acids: CASSLRDGEDEQFF.

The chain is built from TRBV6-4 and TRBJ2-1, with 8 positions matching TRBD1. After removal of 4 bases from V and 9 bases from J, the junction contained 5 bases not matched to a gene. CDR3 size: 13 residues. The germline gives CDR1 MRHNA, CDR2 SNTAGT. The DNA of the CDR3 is TGTGCCAGCAGTGTGAGGACAGGGACTGAGCAGTTCTTC. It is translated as CASSVRTGTEQFF.

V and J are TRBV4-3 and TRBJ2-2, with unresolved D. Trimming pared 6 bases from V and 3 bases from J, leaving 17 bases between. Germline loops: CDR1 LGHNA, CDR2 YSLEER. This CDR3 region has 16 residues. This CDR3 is CASSGRQPPHTGELFF. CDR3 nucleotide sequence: TGCGCCAGCAGTGGCAGGCAACCCCCCCACACCGGGGAGCTGTTTTTT.

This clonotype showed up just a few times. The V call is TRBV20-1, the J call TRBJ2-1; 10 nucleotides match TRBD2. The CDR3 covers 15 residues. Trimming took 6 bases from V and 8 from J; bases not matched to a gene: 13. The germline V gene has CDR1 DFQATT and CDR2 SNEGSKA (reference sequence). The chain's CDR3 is CSATVAGGPGDEQFF. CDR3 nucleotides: TGCAGTGCCACCGTAGCGGGAGGCCCCGGGGATGAGCAGTTCTTC.

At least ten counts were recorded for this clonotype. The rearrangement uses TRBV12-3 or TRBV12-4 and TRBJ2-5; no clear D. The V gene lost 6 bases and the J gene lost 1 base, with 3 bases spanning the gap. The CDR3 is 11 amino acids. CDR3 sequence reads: CASRLQETQYF. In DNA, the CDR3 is TGTGCCAGCAGACTCCAAGAGACCCAGTACTTC.

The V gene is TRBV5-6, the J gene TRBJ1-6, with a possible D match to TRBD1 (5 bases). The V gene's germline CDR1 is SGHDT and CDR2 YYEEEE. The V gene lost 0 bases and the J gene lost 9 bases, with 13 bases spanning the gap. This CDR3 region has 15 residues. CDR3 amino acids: CASSLVWQGTSPLHF. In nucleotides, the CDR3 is TGTGCCAGCAGCTTGGTTTGGCAGGGTACTTCACCCCTCCACTTT.

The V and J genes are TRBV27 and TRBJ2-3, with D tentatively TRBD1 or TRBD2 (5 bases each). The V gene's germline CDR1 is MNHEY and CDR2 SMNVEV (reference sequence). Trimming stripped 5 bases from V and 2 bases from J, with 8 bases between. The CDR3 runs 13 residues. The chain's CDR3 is CASSGGITDTQYF. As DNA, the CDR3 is TGTGCCAGCAGTGGGGGAATCACAGATACGCAGTATTTT.

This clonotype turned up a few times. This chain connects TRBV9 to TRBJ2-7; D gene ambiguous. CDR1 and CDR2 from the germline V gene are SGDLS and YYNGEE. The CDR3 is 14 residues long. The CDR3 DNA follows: TGTGCATCATCTCCGGGCTCCAGCTCCTACGAGCAGTACTTC. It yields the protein CASSPGSSSYEQYF.

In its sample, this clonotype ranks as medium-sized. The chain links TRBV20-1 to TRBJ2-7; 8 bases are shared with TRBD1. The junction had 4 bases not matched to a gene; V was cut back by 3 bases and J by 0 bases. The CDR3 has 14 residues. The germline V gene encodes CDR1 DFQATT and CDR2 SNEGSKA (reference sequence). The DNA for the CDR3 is TGCAGTGCTAGTGCGGACAGGGCCTCCTACGAGCAGTACTTC. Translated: CSASADRASYEQYF.

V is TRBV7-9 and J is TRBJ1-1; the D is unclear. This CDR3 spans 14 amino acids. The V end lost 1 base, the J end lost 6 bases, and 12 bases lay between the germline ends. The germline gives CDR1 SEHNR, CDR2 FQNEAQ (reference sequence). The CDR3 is CASSLVAGQSEAFF. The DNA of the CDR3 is TGTGCCAGCAGCTTAGTCGCTGGGCAGTCTGAAGCTTTCTTT.

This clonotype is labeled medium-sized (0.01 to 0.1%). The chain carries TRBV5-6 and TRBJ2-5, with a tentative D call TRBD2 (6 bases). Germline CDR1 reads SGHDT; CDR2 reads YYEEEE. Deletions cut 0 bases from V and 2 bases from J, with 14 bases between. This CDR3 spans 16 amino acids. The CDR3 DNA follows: TGTGCCAGCAGCTTGGAAAGGTGGGCGGGACAAGAGACCCAGTACTTC. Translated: CASSLERWAGQETQYF.

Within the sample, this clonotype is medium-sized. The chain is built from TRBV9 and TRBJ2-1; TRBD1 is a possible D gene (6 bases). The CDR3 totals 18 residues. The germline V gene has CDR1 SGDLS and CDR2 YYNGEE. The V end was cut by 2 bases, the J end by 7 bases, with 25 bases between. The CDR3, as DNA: TGTGCCAGCAGCGTCGAAGAGGGCCTCAGGGGATTCACAAATGAGCAGTTCTTC. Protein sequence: CASSVEEGLRGFTNEQFF.

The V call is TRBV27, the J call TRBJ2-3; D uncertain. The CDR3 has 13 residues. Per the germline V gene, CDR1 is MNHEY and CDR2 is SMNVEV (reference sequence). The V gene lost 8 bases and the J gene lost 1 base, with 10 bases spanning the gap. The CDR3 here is CASAPTRTDTQYF. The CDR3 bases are TGTGCCAGCGCCCCTACACGCACAGATACGCAGTATTTT.

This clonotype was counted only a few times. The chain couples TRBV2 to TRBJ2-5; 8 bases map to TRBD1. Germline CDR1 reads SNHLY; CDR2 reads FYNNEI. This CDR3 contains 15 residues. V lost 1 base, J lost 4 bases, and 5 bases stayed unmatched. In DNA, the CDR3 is TGTGCCAGCAGTGAAGATAGGGACAGGCGAGAGACCCAGTACTTC. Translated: CASSEDRDRRETQYF.

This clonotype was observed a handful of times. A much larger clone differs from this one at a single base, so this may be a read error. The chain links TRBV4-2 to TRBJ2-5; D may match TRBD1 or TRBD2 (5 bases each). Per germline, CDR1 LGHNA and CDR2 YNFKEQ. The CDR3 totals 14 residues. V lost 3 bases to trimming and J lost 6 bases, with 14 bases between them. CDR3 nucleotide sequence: TGTGCCAGCAGCCATGTCCGGGACGGGCAGACCCAGTACTTC. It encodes CASSHVRDGQTQYF.

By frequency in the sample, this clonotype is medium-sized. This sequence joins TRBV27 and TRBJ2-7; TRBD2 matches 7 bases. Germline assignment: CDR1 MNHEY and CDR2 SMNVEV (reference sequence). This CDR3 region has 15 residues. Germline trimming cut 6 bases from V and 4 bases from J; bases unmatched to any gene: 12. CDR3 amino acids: CASRHRAGGSYEQYF. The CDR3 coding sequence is TGTGCCAGCAGACATAGGGCCGGCGGGAGTTACGAGCAGTACTTC.

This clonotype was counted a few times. The CDR3 is CASSQRSYEQYF. In nucleotides, the CDR3 is TGTGCCAGCAGCCAACGATCCTACGAGCAGTACTTC. The chain is built from TRBV3-1 and TRBJ2-7; D is undetermined. The CDR3 loop spans 12 amino acids. The germline CDR1 and CDR2 sequences are LGHDT and YNNKEL (reference sequence). V lost 2 bases to trimming and J lost 1 base, with 3 bases between them.

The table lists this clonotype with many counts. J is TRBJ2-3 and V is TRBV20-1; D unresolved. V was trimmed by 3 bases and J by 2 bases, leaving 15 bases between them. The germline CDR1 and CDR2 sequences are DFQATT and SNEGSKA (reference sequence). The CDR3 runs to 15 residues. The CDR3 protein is CSASGGNAYTDTQYF. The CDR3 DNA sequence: TGCAGTGCTAGTGGTGGGAACGCCTACACAGATACGCAGTATTTT.

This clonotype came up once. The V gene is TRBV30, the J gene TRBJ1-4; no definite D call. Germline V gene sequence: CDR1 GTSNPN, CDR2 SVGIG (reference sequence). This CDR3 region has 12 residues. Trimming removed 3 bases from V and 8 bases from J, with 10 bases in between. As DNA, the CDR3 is TGTGCCTGGAGCCAACTTAGGGAAAAACTGTTTTTT. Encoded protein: CAWSQLREKLFF.

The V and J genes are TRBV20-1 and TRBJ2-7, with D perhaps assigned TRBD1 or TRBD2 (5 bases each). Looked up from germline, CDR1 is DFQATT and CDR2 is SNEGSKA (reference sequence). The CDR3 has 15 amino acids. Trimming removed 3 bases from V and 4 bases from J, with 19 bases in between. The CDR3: CSASQMPGPTYEQYF. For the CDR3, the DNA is TGCAGTGCTAGTCAGATGCCGGGACCAACATACGAGCAGTACTTC.

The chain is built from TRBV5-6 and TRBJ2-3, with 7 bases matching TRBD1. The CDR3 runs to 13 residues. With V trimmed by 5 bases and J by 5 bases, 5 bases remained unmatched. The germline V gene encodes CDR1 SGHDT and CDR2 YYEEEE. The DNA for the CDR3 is TGTGCCAGCAGTCGAACAGGGGTAGATACGCAGTATTTT. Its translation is CASSRTGVDTQYF.

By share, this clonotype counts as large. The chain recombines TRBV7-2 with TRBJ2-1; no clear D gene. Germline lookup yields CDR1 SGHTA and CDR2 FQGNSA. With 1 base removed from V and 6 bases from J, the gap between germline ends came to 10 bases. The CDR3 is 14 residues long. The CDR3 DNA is TGTGCCAGCAGCTTAGGTGGCAGAGTCAATGAGCAGTTCTTC. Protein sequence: CASSLGGRVNEQFF.

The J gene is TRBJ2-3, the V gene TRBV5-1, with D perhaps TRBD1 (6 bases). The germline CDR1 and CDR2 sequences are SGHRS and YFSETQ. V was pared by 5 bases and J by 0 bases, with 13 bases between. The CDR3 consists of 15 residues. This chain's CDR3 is CASRTDSTSTDTQYF. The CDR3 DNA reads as TGCGCCAGCAGGACGGACAGCACTAGCACAGATACGCAGTATTTT.